This TCR beta chain was captured by sequencing in a study of T cell repertoires in ileal Crohn's disease. This clone appeared a few times. Its antigen is unknown. Assay: immunoSEQ multiplex PCR; the TCRdb copy retains only in-frame clones and omits some. Of over 14,000 clones listed, about 71% are singletons. The study's findings and limits: Active smokers at surgery had more clonal expansions than non-smokers. High-frequency clones were more common in sorted CD8 than CD4 cells.

This CDR3 contains 17 residues. J lost 5 bases, V lost 4 bases, and 5 bases had no gene match. The germline V gene encodes CDR1 SGHNT and CDR2 YYREEE (reference sequence). Sequencing was carried out using ileal tissue. This chain uses TRBV5-4 with TRBJ2-2; 16 nucleotides line up with TRBD2. The receptor comes from an adult with Crohn's disease. This CDR3 reads CASSLGLAGGRTGELFF. The DNA of the CDR3 is TGTGCCAGCAGCCTGGGACTAGCGGGGGGGCGTACCGGGGAGCTGTTTTTT.